One TCR beta chain is described in this entry. Antigen unknown. PCR was performed using 60 Vbeta and 13 Jbeta primers. Assay: immunoSEQ multiplex PCR; the TCRdb copy retains only in-frame clones and omits some. Counted here are 150,000 to 200,000 clones, around 80% occurring once; the ten biggest clones make up around 2.1%. The germline V gene has CDR1 LNHDA and CDR2 SQIVND (reference sequence). Trimming removed 5 bases at V and 1 base at J, with 11 bases between. The CDR3 spans 14 residues. These data are taken from a study of cytomegalovirus exposure and HLA in healthy donors. Study overall: A data release that came early held 75 million to 85 million unique TCRs from HLA-typed donors.

Overall study findings and caveats: Later analysis identified a missense DCLRE1C variant that was linked to TCR beta V- and J-gene trimming. Later analysis suggested links between common viral pathogens and several top significant clusters.

This rearrangement joins TRBV19 to TRBJ1-1; the D is unclear. Sequencing used PBMCs. The receptor was derived from a woman between 18 and 30 years old in good health and CMV-seropositive. The CDR3 DNA is TGTGCCAGTAGTCCTGGCGGGGAGAACACTGAAGCTTTCTTT. It specifies CASSPGGENTEAFF.